This T cell receptor beta chain is drawn from a study of pediatric ulcerative colitis. The table came from immunoSEQ multiplex PCR; TCRdb's copy has only in-frame clones and leaves some out. The sample has approximately 32,000 clones; roughly 78% are singletons. Remarks on this clone: Its specificity is unknown.

Whole-study results and caveats: Rectal repertoires separated controls, mild-moderate and acute severe colitis.

Ulcerative colitis patients received no immunosuppressive medication before the diagnostic colonoscopy. The CDR3 is made up of 12 amino acids. The V end was cut by 7 bases, the J end by 5 bases, with 12 bases between. The receptor comes from a boy between 5 and 17 years old with severe ulcerative colitis. Sequencing was performed on blood. The chain employs TRBV23-1 and TRBJ2-7; D uncertain. TRBV23-1 is an open reading frame, and its role is uncertain. The CDR3 sequence: CASTLDENEQYF. The CDR3 nucleotides read TGCGCCAGCACCCTAGACGAGAACGAGCAGTACTTC.